The 10 T cell receptor beta chains below come from one sample, sequenced in a study of cytomegalovirus exposure and HLA in healthy donors. PCR was performed using 60 Vbeta and 13 Jbeta primers. Sequencing used immunoSEQ multiplex PCR; TCRdb keeps in-frame clones, though not all of them. This sample has approximately 70,000 clones, with around 70% found just once. Sample: PBMCs. All receptors come from a man in his forties in good health and CMV-seropositive.

This chain connects TRBV7-2 to TRBJ2-5; D is possibly TRBD2 (6 bases). Germline V lookup: CDR1 SGHTA, CDR2 FQGNSA. The V end lost 1 base, the J end lost 1 base, and 13 bases lay between the germline ends. The CDR3 is made up of 16 amino acids. The CDR3 protein is CASSLEGMGGQETQYF. CDR3 nucleotide sequence: TGTGCCAGCAGCTTAGAGGGGATGGGGGGCCAAGAGACCCAGTACTTC.

The table lists this clone with a count of one. This chain connects TRBV14 to TRBJ1-5; D is unresolved. The CDR3 runs 13 residues. V was shortened by 4 bases and J by 5 bases, with 9 bases between the two germline ends. Germline loops: CDR1 SGHDN, CDR2 FVKESK. CDR3 bases: TGTGCCAGCAGCCGGCAGCAGGATCAGCCCCAGCATTTT. Protein product: CASSRQQDQPQHF.

V and J are TRBV29-1 and TRBJ1-4; D might be TRBD1 (5 bases). CDR3 length equals 16 residues. Germline V gene data show CDR1 as SQVTM and CDR2 as ANQGSEA. Between the trimmed V and J ends, which lost 0 bases and 8 bases, there was a span of 19 bases. CDR3 bases: TGCAGCGTTGAAGATCGGGAGGGGCGCGCGGGAGAAAAACTGTTTTTT. Protein: CSVEDREGRAGEKLFF. Together with reference TRBV29-1 and TRBJ1-4, the CDR3 gives the full variable domain: SAVISQKPSRDICQRGTSLTIQCQVDSQVTMMFWYRQQPGQSLTLIATANQGSEATYESGFVIDKFPISRPNLTFSTLTVSNMSPEDSSIYLCSVEDREGRAGEKLFFGSGTQLSVL.

The chain uses TRBV7-8 and TRBJ2-7; TRBD1 matches 7 bases. V lost 6 bases and J lost 2; bases outside the gene matches: 10. CDR3 length equals 15 residues. Germline V CDR1 and CDR2: SGHVS, FQNEAQ. The CDR3 sequence is CASRPDRDRAYEQYF. CDR3 nucleotide sequence: TGTGCCAGCAGACCAGACAGGGACCGCGCCTACGAGCAGTACTTC.

This chain links TRBV7-3 with TRBJ2-1; 15 nucleotides align to TRBD2. The V and J ends lost 5 bases and 8 bases, in that order; junction bases with no gene match: 4. CDR1 is SGHTA, CDR2 FQGTGA, per germline. CDR3 length: 15 residues. CDR3 in amino acids: CASSRTSGRVDEQFF. The CDR3 bases are TGTGCCAGCAGCCGGACTAGCGGGAGGGTAGATGAGCAGTTCTTC.

This clone turned up a few times. This chain uses TRBV6-5 with TRBJ1-1, with a weak D call TRBD1 (6 bases). V was clipped by 5 bases and J by 4 bases, with 14 bases between them. CDR3 length equals 14 residues. Germline CDR1 and CDR2: MNHEY and SVGAGI. CDR3 sequence: CASSASTGTTEAFF. CDR3 coding DNA: TGTGCCAGCAGTGCTTCAACAGGGACCACTGAAGCTTTCTTT.

V and J are TRBV5-1 and TRBJ1-2, with 9 bases lining up with TRBD1. The CDR3 spans 16 residues. After removal of 1 base from V and 4 bases from J, the junction contained 8 bases not matched to a gene. From germline, CDR1 is SGHRS and CDR2 YFSETQ. This CDR3 reads CASSLTETGGTYGYTF. In nucleotides, the CDR3 is TGCGCCAGCAGCTTGACAGAGACAGGGGGAACCTATGGCTACACCTTC.

The V call is TRBV18, the J call TRBJ1-2; D call uncertain. Germline lookup yields CDR1 KGHSH and CDR2 LQKENI. This CDR3 is built from 17 residues. The V end was cut by 1 base, the J end by 8 bases, with 23 bases between. CDR3 in amino acids: CASSPLKGDPFVYGYTF. The CDR3 nucleotides read TGTGCCAGCTCACCACTAAAGGGAGATCCCTTCGTTTACGGCTACACCTTC.

V usage is TRBV5-1 and J usage is TRBJ2-7, with 11 bases that match TRBD2. J was trimmed by 6 bases and V by 6 bases; bases with no gene match: 8. The CDR3 has 14 amino acids. The germline V gene has CDR1 SGHRS and CDR2 YFSETQ. CDR3 protein: CASNHGTSGGEQYF. The CDR3 coding sequence is TGCGCCAGCAACCACGGGACTAGCGGAGGCGAGCAGTACTTC.

CDR3 sequence reads: CAIRDRGDQPQHF. CDR3 DNA sequence: TGTGCCATTAGGGACAGGGGCGATCAGCCCCAGCATTTT. This chain uses TRBV10-3 with TRBJ1-5; 10 nucleotides agree with TRBD1. Germline trimming cut 9 bases from V and 5 bases from J; bases unmatched to any gene: 4. Germline V gene lookup returns CDR1 ENHRY and CDR2 SYGVKD. CDR3 length: 13 residues.